This T cell receptor (beta chain) was recorded in a study of CD8 T cells in Susac syndrome. The V segment lost 3 bases and the J segment 1 base; nucleotides outside the gene matches: 9. Germline-derived CDR1 and CDR2 are DFQATT and SNEGSKA (reference sequence). The CDR3 runs to 17 residues. After extraction with the RNeasy kit, roughly 0.5 to 1 ug of the RNA was reverse transcribed using random hexamers. Each CDR3 protein is one row after TCRdb ran MiXCR on the immunoSEQ multiplex PCR reads. The sample lists around 280,000 distinct CDR3 sequences; 92% were seen once. Material for sequencing was CD4+ T cells from PBMCs. This TCR came from a human donor with multiple sclerosis. V gene TRBV20-1 combines with J gene TRBJ2-2, with 9 bases that match TRBD2. This CDR3 reads CSARKQRGDLNTGELFF. In DNA, the CDR3 is TGCAGTGCTAGGAAGCAGCGGGGGGACCTGAACACCGGGGAGCTGTTTTTT.